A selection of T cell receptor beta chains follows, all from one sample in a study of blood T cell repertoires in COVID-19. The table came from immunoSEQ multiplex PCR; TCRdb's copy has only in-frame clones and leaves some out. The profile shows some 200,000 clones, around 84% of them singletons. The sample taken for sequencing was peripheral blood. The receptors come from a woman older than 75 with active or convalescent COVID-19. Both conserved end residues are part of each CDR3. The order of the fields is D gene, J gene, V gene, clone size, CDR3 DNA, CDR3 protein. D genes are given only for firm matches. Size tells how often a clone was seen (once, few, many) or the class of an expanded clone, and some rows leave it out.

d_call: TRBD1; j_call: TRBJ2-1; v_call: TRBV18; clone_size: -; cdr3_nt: TGTGCCAGCTCACTCTCGACAGGGGGCTCCTACAATGAGCAGTTCTTC; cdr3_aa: CASSLSTGGSYNEQFF
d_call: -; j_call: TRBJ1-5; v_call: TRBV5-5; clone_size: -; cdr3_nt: TGTGCCAGCAGCTTGATACAGGGAGATCAGCCCCAGCATTTT; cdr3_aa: CASSLIQGDQPQHF
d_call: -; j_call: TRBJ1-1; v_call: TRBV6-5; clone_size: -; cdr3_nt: TGTGCCAGCAGGACGGAGGCCACTGAAGCTTTCTTT; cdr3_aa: CASRTEATEAFF
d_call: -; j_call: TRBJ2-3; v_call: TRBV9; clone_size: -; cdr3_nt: TGTGCCAGCAGCGTCACAGGAGGGTGGGATACGCAGTATTTT; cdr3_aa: CASSVTGGWDTQYF
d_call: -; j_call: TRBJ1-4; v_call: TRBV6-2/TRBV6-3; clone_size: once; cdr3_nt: TGTGCCAGCAGTGCCGGGGGATTGGATGAAAAACTGTTTTTT; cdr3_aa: CASSAGGLDEKLFF
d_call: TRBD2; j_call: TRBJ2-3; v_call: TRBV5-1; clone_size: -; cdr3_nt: TGCGCCAGCAGCTTGGGGCTAGCGGGAGGGCCGGTAGATACGCAGTATTTT; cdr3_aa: CASSLGLAGGPVDTQYF
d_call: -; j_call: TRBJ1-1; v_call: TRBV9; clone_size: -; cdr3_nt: TGTGCCAGCAGCGTAGGACAGATGAACACTGAAGCTTTCTTT; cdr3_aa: CASSVGQMNTEAFF
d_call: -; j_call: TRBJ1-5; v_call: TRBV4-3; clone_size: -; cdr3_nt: TGCGCCAGCAGCCAAGATCGGAGGGATCAGCCCCAGCATTTT; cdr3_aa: CASSQDRRDQPQHF
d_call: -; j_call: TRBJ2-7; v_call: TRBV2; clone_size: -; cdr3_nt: TGTGCCAGCAGTATGAGGGGAGGCGAGCAGTACTTC; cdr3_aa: CASSMRGGEQYF
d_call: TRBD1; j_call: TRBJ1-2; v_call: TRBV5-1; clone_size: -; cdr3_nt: TGCGCCAGCAGCACGGACAGGGTTGGCTATGGCTACACCTTC; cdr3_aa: CASSTDRVGYGYTF
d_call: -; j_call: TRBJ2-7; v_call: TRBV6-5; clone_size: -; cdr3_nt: TGTGCCAGCAGTTATTTGCCCAGGGCCTACGAGCAGTACTTC; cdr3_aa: CASSYLPRAYEQYF
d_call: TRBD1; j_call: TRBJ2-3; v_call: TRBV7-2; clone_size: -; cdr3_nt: TGTGCCAGCAGCAACAGGGGACATACGCAGTATTTT; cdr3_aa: CASSNRGHTQYF
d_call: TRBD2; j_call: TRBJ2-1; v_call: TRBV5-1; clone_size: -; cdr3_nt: TGCGCCAGCAGCTCCTCGGGGGGGCCAAGGTCCTACAATGAGCAGTTCTTC; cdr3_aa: CASSSSGGPRSYNEQFF
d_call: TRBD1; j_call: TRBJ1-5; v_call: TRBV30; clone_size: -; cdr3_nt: TGTGCCTGGAGGTCAGGGGGCGGCGGTCAGCCCCAGCATTTT; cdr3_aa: CAWRSGGGGQPQHF
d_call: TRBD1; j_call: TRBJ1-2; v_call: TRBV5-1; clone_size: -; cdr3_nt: TGCGCCAGCAGCTTAGGACAGGACTATGGCTACACCTTC; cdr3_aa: CASSLGQDYGYTF
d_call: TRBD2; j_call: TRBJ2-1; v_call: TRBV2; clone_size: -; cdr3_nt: TGTGCCAGCATGGGACTAGCGGAGCGTAGCTCCTACAATGAGCAGTTCTTC; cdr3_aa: CASMGLAERSSYNEQFF
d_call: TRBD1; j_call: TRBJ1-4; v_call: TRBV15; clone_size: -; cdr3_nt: TGTGCCACCAGCTTTGGACAGGGAGGTGAAAAACTGTTTTTT; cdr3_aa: CATSFGQGGEKLFF
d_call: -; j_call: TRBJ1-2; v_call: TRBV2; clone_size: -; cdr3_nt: TGTGCCAGCAGCCCTGTACAGGTCCCAGTCTATGGCTACACCTTC; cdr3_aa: CASSPVQVPVYGYTF
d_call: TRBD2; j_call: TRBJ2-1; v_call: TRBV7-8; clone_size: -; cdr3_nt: TGTGCCAGCAGCTTGGGGGTTTGGCGAGCGGGAGGGCATCCGAGCTCCTACAATGAGCAGTTCTTC; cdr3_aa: CASSLGVWRAGGHPSSYNEQFF
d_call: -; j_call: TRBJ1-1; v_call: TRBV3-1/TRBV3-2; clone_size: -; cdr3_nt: TGTGCCAGCAGCCAAGATTTCGGGGTGGCTTTCTTT; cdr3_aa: CASSQDFGVAFF
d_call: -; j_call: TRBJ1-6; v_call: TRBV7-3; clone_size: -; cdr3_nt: TGTGCCAGCAGCCCCGGGCCGGGGGTTTCACCCCTCCACTTT; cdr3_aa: CASSPGPGVSPLHF
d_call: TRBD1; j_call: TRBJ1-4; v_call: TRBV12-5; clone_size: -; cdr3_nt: TGTGCTAGTGGTTACCTCTGGGCAGGGGGGCTATTTAATGAAAAACTGTTTTTT; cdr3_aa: CASGYLWAGGLFNEKLFF
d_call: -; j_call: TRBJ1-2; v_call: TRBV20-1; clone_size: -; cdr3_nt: TGCAGTGCTGCCCCCGACTTGGGCTACACCTTC; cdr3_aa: CSAAPDLGYTF
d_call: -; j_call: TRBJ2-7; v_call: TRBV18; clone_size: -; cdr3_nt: TGTGCCAGCTCAGGCACCGGGGGCTACGAGCAGTACTTC; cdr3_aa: CASSGTGGYEQYF
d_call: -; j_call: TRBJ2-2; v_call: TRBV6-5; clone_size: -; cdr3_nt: TGTGCCAGCAGATCGGGGGCCGGGGAGCTGTTTTTT; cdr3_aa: CASRSGAGELFF
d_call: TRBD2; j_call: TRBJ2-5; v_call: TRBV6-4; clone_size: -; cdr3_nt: TGTGCCAGCAGTCCCGAAATGACTAGCGGAACCACCCAGTACTTC; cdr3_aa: CASSPEMTSGTTQYF
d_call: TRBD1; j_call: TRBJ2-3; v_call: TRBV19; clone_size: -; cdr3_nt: TGTGCCAGTGAGACAGGGGAAAATCCAGATACGCAGTATTTT; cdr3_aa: CASETGENPDTQYF
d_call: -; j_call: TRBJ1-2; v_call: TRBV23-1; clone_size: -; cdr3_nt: TGCGCCAGATGGGGCCTTTTCTATGGCTACACCTTC; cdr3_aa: CARWGLFYGYTF
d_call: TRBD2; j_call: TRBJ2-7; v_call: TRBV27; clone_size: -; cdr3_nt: TGTGCCAGCAGCCTAGCGGGGGAGTTTATAGAGCAGTACTTC; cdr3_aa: CASSLAGEFIEQYF
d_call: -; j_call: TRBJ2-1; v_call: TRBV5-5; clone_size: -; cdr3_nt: TGTGCCAGCAGCTGGAGCGGTGTCAATGAGCAGTTCTTC; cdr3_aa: CASSWSGVNEQFF
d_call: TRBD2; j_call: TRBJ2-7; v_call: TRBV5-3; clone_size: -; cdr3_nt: TGTGCCAGAAGCTTGTCGTCCGGGACTAGCGGGGGAAGGGGCTCCTACGAGCAGTACTTC; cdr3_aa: CARSLSSGTSGGRGSYEQYF
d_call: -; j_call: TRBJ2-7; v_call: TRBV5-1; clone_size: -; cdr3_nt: TGCGCCAGCAGCTTTCTACAGGGTATCGACGAGCAGTACTTC; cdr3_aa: CASSFLQGIDEQYF
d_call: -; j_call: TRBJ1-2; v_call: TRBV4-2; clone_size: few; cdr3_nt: TGTGCCAGCAGCCTGCTGGCAGGGGATGGCTACACCTTC; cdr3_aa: CASSLLAGDGYTF
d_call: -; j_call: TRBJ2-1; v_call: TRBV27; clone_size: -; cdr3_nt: TGTGCCAGCAGTTTATACCCCGGGGTCAAGTTCTTC; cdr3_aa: CASSLYPGVKFF
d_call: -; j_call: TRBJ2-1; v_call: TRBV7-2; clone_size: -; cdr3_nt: TGTGCCAGCAGCTTAGAGTGGCTTTACAATGAGCAGTTCTTC; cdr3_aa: CASSLEWLYNEQFF
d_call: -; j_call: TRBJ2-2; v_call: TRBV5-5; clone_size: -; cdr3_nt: TGTGCCAGCAGCTTGCCCAGAATCACCGGGGAGCTGTTTTTT; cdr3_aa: CASSLPRITGELFF